By proportion, the clone carrying this T cell receptor beta chain is medium-sized. Its antigen is not identified. Peripheral blood genomic DNA, not sorted cells or RNA, was the template. This sample was included in a study of T cell repertoires in aging, cancer and after chemotherapy. For the study at large: Donors were grouped into six age bands spanning 30 or younger through 70 or older.

TRB rearrangements spanning V, D and J were amplified using mixed TRB-A/B primers. TCRdb reprocessed the multiplex PCR reads with MiXCR, giving one entry per CDR3 protein. Of roughly 540 distinct CDR3 sequences listed, roughly 24% are singletons. The study's findings and limits: Healthy donors lost TCR diversity with age mainly through richness, cancer patients through richness and evenness.

V was clipped by 5 bases and J by 4 bases, with 15 bases between them. This CDR3 region has 15 residues. Germline V gene data show CDR1 as SEHNR and CDR2 as FQNEAQ (reference sequence). The rearrangement joins TRBV7-9 to TRBJ2-4; D perhaps matches TRBD1 (6 bases). The sequencing sample was made of blood. This receptor was obtained from a human donor with a blood cancer. CDR3 in DNA: TGTGCCAGCAGCCAAGGACAGTACCAAAAAAACATTCAGTACTTC. Its translation: CASSQGQYQKNIQYF.